Following are 24 T cell receptor beta chains from one sample sequenced in a study of T cell clonality in common variable immunodeficiency. Profiled with immunoSEQ multiplex PCR; TCRdb holds only in-frame clones, not every one. The sample holds 25,000 to 40,000 clones, and no clone turns up only once. The sample taken for sequencing was peripheral blood mononuclear cells. These receptors all come from a person aged 18 to 75 in good health.

This clone was seen many times. The sequence runs out 3 residues before the end of the CDR3; the remainder is reconstructed from the germline J gene. V usage is TRBV30 and J usage is TRBJ1-5; D perhaps matches TRBD1 (5 bases). Germline values: CDR1 GTSNPN, CDR2 SVGIG (reference sequence). This CDR3 has 15 residues. V was pared by 3 bases and J by 7 bases, with 19 bases between. CDR3 residues: CAWSTQYGGGQPQHF. The sequenced CDR3 bases are TGTGCCTGGAGCACCCAGTACGGGGGTGGGCAGCCC. Supplemented by reference TRBV30 and TRBJ1-5, the full variable domain reads SQTIHQWPATLVQPVGSPLSLECTVEGTSNPNLYWYRQAAGRGLQLLFYSVGIGQISSEVPQNLSASRPQDRQFILSSKKLLLSDSGFYLCAWSTQYGGGQPQHFGDGTRLSIL.

This clone was recorded many times. The read terminates 3 residues before the CDR3 end, so the remaining end is supplied by the germline J gene. The J gene is TRBJ2-2, the V gene TRBV4-2, with TRBD1 as a possible D gene (6 bases). Germline V gene data show CDR1 as LGHNA and CDR2 as YNFKEQ. The CDR3 spans 15 residues. The sequenced CDR3 bases are TGTGCCAGCAGCCAACGACAGGCCTCAAATGAAAAG. Amino acids: CASSQRQASNEK. Given in full, the CDR3 is CASSQRQASNEKLFF.

The sample holds many counts of this clone. With the read ending 3 residues before the CDR3 end, the germline J gene is used to fill in that end. The chain recombines TRBV2 with TRBJ1-4; a possible D gene is TRBD1 (6 bases). The CDR3 has 15 amino acids. Trimming removed 4 bases from V and 6 bases from J, with 15 bases in between. Germline lookup yields CDR1 SNHLY and CDR2 FYNNEI. This CDR3 is CASSGGGAGDEKLFF. The sequenced CDR3 bases are TGTGCCAGCAGTGGGGGAGGTGCAGGGGATGAAAAA. Supplemented by reference TRBV2 and TRBJ1-4, the full variable domain reads EPEVTQTPSHQVTQMGQEVILRCVPISNHLYFYWYRQILGQKVEFLVSFYNNEISEKSEIFDDQFSVERPDGSNFTLKIRSTKLEDSAMYFCASSGGGAGDEKLFFGSGTQLSVL.

This clone occurred many times. The sequenced CDR3 bases are TGTGCCAGTAACGGGGGGGAGGCAGGGGCGGAGACC. It yields the protein CASNGGEAGAET. The complete CDR3 reads CASNGGEAGAETQYF. The V and J genes are TRBV19 and TRBJ2-5; 8 bases match TRBD2. The read ends 3 residues early relative to the CDR3; the germline J gene fills the gap. Germline V gene lookup returns CDR1 LNHDA and CDR2 SQIVND (reference sequence). V lost 7 bases and J lost 5; bases outside the gene matches: 12. This CDR3 region has 15 residues.

At least ten counts were recorded for this clone. The missing CDR3 end, 3 residues past where the read stops, is filled in from the germline J gene. The V and J genes are TRBV7-9 and TRBJ1-5; D gene uncertain. The CDR3 is 14 residues long. The germline gives CDR1 SEHNR, CDR2 FQNEAQ (reference sequence). V lost 1 base to trimming and J lost 4 bases, with 8 bases between them. The CDR3: CASSLGNQNQPQHF. The part of the CDR3 DNA that was read is TGTGCCAGCAGCTTAGGTAACCAGAATCAGCCC.

At least ten counts were recorded for this clone. CDR3 DNA (partial): TGTGCCAGCTCTCTTGAACCCCCCCTCAGTGAAATTTACAATGAG. Translation: CASSLEPPLSEIYNE. From start to end, the CDR3 is CASSLEPPLSEIYNEQFF. The chain couples TRBV18 to TRBJ2-1; D not resolved. The read comes to an end 3 residues before the CDR3 does, leaving the germline J gene to fill in the end. V shed 6 bases and J shed 4 bases, with 25 bases lying between them. Germline lookup yields CDR1 KGHSH and CDR2 LQKENI. The CDR3 totals 18 residues.

This clone has at least ten counts. The missing CDR3 end, 3 residues past where the read stops, is filled in from the germline J gene. The rearrangement links TRBV20-1 to TRBJ2-4, with TRBD2 matching 9 bases. In germline, CDR1 is DFQATT, CDR2 SNEGSKA (reference sequence). Germline trimming cut 3 bases from V and 3 bases from J; bases unmatched to any gene: 12. This CDR3 is 17 amino acids long. The CDR3 reads CSASSGGTLLVKNIQYF. CDR3 bases read: TGCAGTGCTAGTAGCGGGGGCACCCTCTTAGTCAAAAACATT.

In the case of this clone: The read falls 3 residues short of the CDR3 end, and the missing part is taken from the germline J gene. This chain links TRBV5-4 with TRBJ2-7; 7 bases fit TRBD2. The CDR3 contains 12 residues. Unmatched junction bases numbered 3, after V lost 7 bases and J lost 2 bases. Germline lookup yields CDR1 SGHNT and CDR2 YYREEE (reference sequence). The sequenced part of the CDR3 DNA is TGTGCCAGCTCTAGCGGTACCTACGAG. Its translation is CASSSGTYE. The full CDR3 protein reads CASSSGTYEQYF.

This clone has at least ten counts. The CDR3 is cut off 3 residues early in the read; its end comes from the germline J gene. The J gene is TRBJ1-2, the V gene TRBV7-3, with D tentatively TRBD1 (6 bases). CDR3 length: 14 residues. V was clipped by 5 bases and J by 4 bases, with 14 bases between them. Germline CDR1 reads SGHTA; CDR2 reads FQGTGA. The part of the CDR3 DNA that was read is TGTGCCAGCAGCCAACAAGGGGGAGGCTATGGC. It is translated as CASSQQGGGYG. The full CDR3 protein reads CASSQQGGGYGYTF.

There are a few counts of this clone. The read comes to an end 3 residues before the CDR3 does, leaving the germline J gene to fill in the end. The rearrangement joins TRBV19 to TRBJ2-3; the match to TRBD2 covers 7 bases. The length of the CDR3 is 15 residues. Germline-derived CDR1 and CDR2 are LNHDA and SQIVND (reference sequence). The covered CDR3 bases are TGTGCCAGTAATGCGGGGGTCCTTAGCAATCAGCCG. Amino acid sequence: CASNAGVLSNQP. The full CDR3 reads CASNAGVLSNQPQYF.

Many counts were recorded for this clone. The missing CDR3 end, 3 residues past where the read stops, is filled in from the germline J gene. The V gene is TRBV2, the J gene TRBJ2-5, with D unclear. CDR3 length: 13 residues. Trimming stripped 3 bases from V and 4 bases from J, with 9 bases between. Per the germline V gene, CDR1 is SNHLY and CDR2 is FYNNEI. CDR3 amino acids: CASSDVGRETQYF. The sequenced part of the CDR3 DNA is TGTGCCAGCAGTGACGTAGGGCGAGAGACC.

A few counts support this clone. Coverage ceases 3 residues before the CDR3 finishes, and the germline J gene fills in the end. The V gene is TRBV18, the J gene TRBJ2-1; TRBD2 is a possible D gene (7 bases). Germline assignment: CDR1 KGHSH and CDR2 LQKENI. V lost 6 bases and J lost 3, with 18 bases in between. The CDR3 runs 16 residues. CDR3 in amino acids: CASSPAGGASYNEQFF. The part of the CDR3 DNA that was read is TGTGCCAGCTCCCCCGCTGGGGGGGCAAGCTACAATGAG.

In its sample, this clone was seen many times. The missing CDR3 end, 3 residues past where the read stops, is filled in from the germline J gene. This rearrangement joins TRBV5-1 to TRBJ1-1; D not certain. Germline lookup yields CDR1 SGHRS and CDR2 YFSETQ. V lost 0 bases and J 5 bases, leaving 11 bases between the germline ends. This CDR3 region has 14 residues. The sequenced part of the CDR3 DNA is TGCGCCAGCAGCTTGGACACACGGGGAACTGAA. This gives the protein CASSLDTRGTE. The CDR3 as a whole reads CASSLDTRGTEAFF.

This clone occurred many times. Sequencing ends 3 residues short of the CDR3 end; the germline J gene provides the rest. This chain uses TRBV19 with TRBJ1-4; 9 positions match TRBD1. This CDR3 spans 14 amino acids. Unmatched junction bases numbered 5, after V lost 4 bases and J lost 8 bases. The germline gives CDR1 LNHDA, CDR2 SQIVND (reference sequence). The CDR3 is CASSTGTGREKLFF. The part of the CDR3 DNA that was read is TGTGCCAGTAGTACCGGGACAGGGAGGGAAAAA.

This clone was found many times. The read stops 3 residues short of the end of the CDR3; the missing end is completed from the germline J gene. J is TRBJ2-5 and V is TRBV5-1; 7 bases align to TRBD1. J gave up 5 bases and V 4 bases, and 8 bases lay outside the gene matches. The CDR3 loop spans 14 amino acids. Germline CDR1 reads SGHRS; CDR2 reads YFSETQ. The CDR3 here is CASSDQTGWETQYF. The CDR3 DNA, read in part, is TGCGCCAGCAGCGACCAGACAGGGTGGGAGACC.

Judged by abundance, this clone is medium-sized. The read ends 3 residues early relative to the CDR3; the germline J gene fills the gap. The chain links TRBV5-1 to TRBJ2-2; a weak D match, TRBD1 (5 bases). The ends were cut back, 4 bases at V and 1 base at J, with 8 bases in the middle. This CDR3 is built from 14 residues. Germline CDR1 reads SGHRS; CDR2 reads YFSETQ. The CDR3 loop reads CASSQQGNTGELFF. The covered CDR3 bases are TGCGCCAGCAGCCAGCAGGGGAACACCGGGGAG.

Many counts were recorded for this clone. The read stops 3 residues short of the end of the CDR3; the missing end is completed from the germline J gene. The chain couples TRBV7-9 to TRBJ1-1, with 7 nucleotides matching TRBD1. This CDR3 is built from 13 residues. Germline V CDR1 and CDR2: SEHNR, FQNEAQ (reference sequence). Trimming took 5 bases from V and 6 from J; bases not matched to a gene: 6. The CDR3 sequence: CASSRGTVPEAFF. CDR3 bases read: TGTGCCAGCAGCCGCGGGACAGTCCCTGAA.

This clone was counted at least ten times. The read falls 3 residues short of the CDR3 end, and the missing part is taken from the germline J gene. The genes are TRBV7-2 and TRBJ1-1, with D maybe TRBD1 (5 bases). This CDR3 spans 14 amino acids. The V gene lost 3 bases and the J gene lost 4 bases, with 12 bases spanning the gap. In germline, CDR1 is SGHTA, CDR2 FQGNSA. The CDR3 bases that were read are TGTGCCAGCAGCTTCAATGGCGGGGGCACTGAA. This gives the protein CASSFNGGGTE. The whole CDR3 reads CASSFNGGGTEAFF.

This clone came up many times. The sequenced CDR3 bases are TGTGCCAGCAGCTTAACAGGCGGGTTTTCCAAAAACATT. Translating gives CASSLTGGFSKNI. The whole CDR3 reads CASSLTGGFSKNIQYF. The chain joins TRBV7-3 to TRBJ2-4; a possible D gene is TRBD2 (5 bases). The read ends 3 residues early relative to the CDR3; the germline J gene fills the gap. Per germline, CDR1 SGHTA and CDR2 FQGTGA. CDR3 length: 16 residues. The V gene lost 0 bases and the J gene lost 2 bases, with 11 bases spanning the gap.

This clone was detected many times. Coverage ceases 3 residues before the CDR3 finishes, and the germline J gene fills in the end. The chain combines TRBV20-1 with TRBJ2-3; TRBD1 is a possible D gene (6 bases). Germline V lookup: CDR1 DFQATT, CDR2 SNEGSKA (reference sequence). This CDR3 spans 13 amino acids. The DNA read from the CDR3 is TGCAGTGCTAGTGGGCAGGGGAATCAGCCG. Translation gives CSASGQGNQP. The entire CDR3 is CSASGQGNQPQYF.

In this sample, this clone turned up many times. The read is 3 residues too short to cover the CDR3 end, so that end is filled in from the germline J gene. The gene calls are TRBV20-1 and TRBJ1-2, with D maybe TRBD1 (5 bases). CDR1 and CDR2 (germline): DFQATT, SNEGSKA (reference sequence). The CDR3 is 14 amino acids. V was shortened by 1 base and J by 1 base, with 10 bases between the two germline ends. The CDR3 loop reads CSARALTDNYGYTF. The DNA read from the CDR3 is TGCAGTGCTAGAGCCCTGACAGATAACTATGGC.

This clone was seen many times. The sequenced fragment ends 3 residues before the CDR3 boundary, so the rest is inferred from the germline J gene. V usage is TRBV28 and J usage is TRBJ2-7; 7 nucleotides match TRBD1. Looked up from germline, CDR1 is MDHEN and CDR2 is SYDVKM. CDR3 size: 16 residues. V was clipped by 6 bases and J by 3 bases; unmatched bases: 14. The covered CDR3 bases are TGTGCCAGCAGCCACTCCTTAGGACAGGCCTACTACGAG. Amino acids: CASSHSLGQAYYE. The CDR3 in its entirety is CASSHSLGQAYYEQYF.

This clone occurred many times. The observed sequence ends 3 residues before the CDR3 terminus, with the missing tail filled in from the germline J gene. The chain recombines TRBV7-3 with TRBJ2-3; D not resolved. The germline V gene encodes CDR1 SGHTA and CDR2 FQGTGA. The CDR3 is 13 residues long. The CDR3 DNA, read in part, is TGTGCCAGCAGCTTATTGAGCCAAGAGACG. Residues: CASSLLSQET. The CDR3, in full, reads CASSLLSQETQYF.

At least ten counts were recorded for this clone. The read finishes 3 residues shy of the CDR3 end, and the germline J gene is used to complete it. The chain couples TRBV7-9 to TRBJ2-3; 8 positions agree with TRBD1. Trimming at V came to 4 bases and at J to 0 bases, leaving 3 bases not matched to a gene. Germline loops: CDR1 SEHNR, CDR2 FQNEAQ (reference sequence). The CDR3 runs to 15 residues. The CDR3 DNA, read in part, is TGTGCCAGCAGCTATTGGACAGGGAGCACAGATACG. It encodes CASSYWTGSTDT. The complete CDR3 protein is CASSYWTGSTDTQYF.